This passage covers 21 T cell receptor beta chains from one sample sequenced in a study of blood T cells in healthy people across ages. Then a second PCR, running roughly 7 to 12 cycles, was carried out with a sample-barcoded 5' primer and a J-beta primer mix. Using its own MiXCR run on the 5' RACE reads, TCRdb lists one record per CDR3 protein. The table records 1.2 million to 1.5 million distinct CDR3 sequences, roughly 40% of them present only once. Source material: blood. These receptors all stem from a woman aged 18-29 years in good health.

The genes are TRBV18 and TRBJ1-2, with TRBD1 identical over 7 bases. Trimming cost V 6 bases and J 6 bases; bases outside gene matches: 10. Germline CDR1 and CDR2: KGHSH and LQKENI. CDR3 size: 14 residues. CDR3 sequence (DNA): TGTGCCAGCTCCCCCACGACAGGGTCCGATGGCTACACCTTC. It specifies CASSPTTGSDGYTF.

In this sample, this clonotype turned up a few times. J is TRBJ1-2 and V is TRBV4-1; perhaps TRBD1 as D (6 bases). Germline assignment: CDR1 MGHRA and CDR2 YSYEKL. With 1 base removed from V and 5 bases from J, the gap between germline ends came to 11 bases. The CDR3 has 14 residues. The CDR3 is CASSQGQVGYGYTF. CDR3 DNA: TGCGCCAGCAGCCAAGGACAGGTTGGATATGGCTACACCTTC.

This sequence joins TRBV7-2 and TRBJ2-7, with TRBD2 matching 7 bases. V shed 4 bases and J 1 base; nucleotides not matched to a gene: 7. The CDR3 consists of 15 residues. Germline assignment: CDR1 SGHTA and CDR2 FQGNSA. CDR3 loop: CASSSRLALSYEQYF. In DNA form, the CDR3 reads TGTGCCAGCAGCTCGAGACTAGCCCTATCCTACGAGCAGTACTTC. Variable domain in full (rest from reference TRBV7-2 and TRBJ2-7): GAGVSQSPSNKVTEKGKDVELRCDPISGHTALYWYRQSLGQGLEFLIYFQGNSAPDKSGLPSDRFSAERTGGSVSTLTIQRTQQEDSAVYLCASSSRLALSYEQYFGPGTRLTVT.

This clonotype was picked up a small number of times. The rearrangement links TRBV9 to TRBJ1-5; 7 bases match TRBD1. The CDR3 length is 16 residues. The V gene's germline CDR1 is SGDLS and CDR2 YYNGEE. V was clipped by 3 bases and J by 3 bases; unmatched bases: 9. CDR3 residues: CASSDEQGIYNQPQHF. Here the CDR3 DNA reads TGTGCCAGCAGCGACGAACAGGGGATTTACAATCAGCCCCAGCATTTT.

The chain is built from TRBV18 and TRBJ2-5; D remains unclear. Trimming cost V 3 bases and J 2 bases, with 13 bases left between them. Germline V gene sequence: CDR1 KGHSH, CDR2 LQKENI. The CDR3 is made up of 15 amino acids. Here the CDR3 reads CASSPTPEIQETQYF. The CDR3 DNA is TGTGCCAGCTCACCCACCCCCGAGATACAAGAGACCCAGTACTTC. Full variable domain (remainder filled in from reference TRBV18 and TRBJ2-5): NAGVMQNPRHLVRRRGQEARLRCSPMKGHSHVYWYRQLPEEGLKFMVYLQKENIIDESGMPKERFSAEFPKEGPSILRIQQVVRGDSAAYFCASSPTPEIQETQYFGPGTRLLVL.

This clonotype has just a few counts. The chain couples TRBV5-1 to TRBJ2-7, with TRBD2 matching over 14 bases. The CDR3 has 14 amino acids. Germline CDR1 reads SGHRS; CDR2 reads YFSETQ. Trimming at V came to 7 bases and at J to 5 bases, leaving 5 bases not matched to a gene. The CDR3 loop is CASWSGLAGDEQYF. The CDR3 coding sequence is TGCGCCAGCTGGTCGGGACTAGCGGGAGACGAGCAGTACTTC.

V usage is TRBV20-1 and J usage is TRBJ2-7; the D is unclear. This CDR3 is 15 amino acids long. The germline gives CDR1 DFQATT, CDR2 SNEGSKA (reference sequence). With 0 bases removed from V and 4 bases from J, the gap between germline ends came to 16 bases. The CDR3 spells CSARDLVRLSYEQYF. The CDR3 coding sequence is TGCAGTGCTAGAGATTTAGTCAGGCTAAGTTACGAGCAGTACTTC.

This rearrangement joins TRBV6-5 to TRBJ2-7; D is uncertain. The length of the CDR3 is 13 residues. V lost 5 bases and J lost 0, with 8 bases in between. Germline-derived CDR1 and CDR2 are MNHEY and SVGAGI. In nucleotides, the CDR3 is TGTGCCAGCAGTGACCTCAACTCCTACGAGCAGTACTTC. Encoded protein: CASSDLNSYEQYF.

This clonotype has just a few counts. V gene TRBV28 combines with J gene TRBJ2-3; 7 nucleotides match TRBD2. CDR3 length: 14 amino acids. With 10 bases clipped from V and 1 base from J, the junction kept 8 bases outside the gene matches. CDR1 is MDHEN, CDR2 SYDVKM, per germline. The CDR3 loop reads CATRSGAGTDTQYF. The CDR3 DNA is TGTGCCACCAGAAGCGGGGCGGGCACAGATACGCAGTATTTT.

The V call is TRBV20-1, the J call TRBJ2-7; D is perhaps TRBD1 (6 bases). With 1 base removed from V and 6 bases from J, the gap between germline ends came to 13 bases. The CDR3 spans 13 residues. CDR1 DFQATT and CDR2 SNEGSKA come from the germline V gene (reference sequence). The CDR3, as DNA: TGCAGTGCTAGAGGGACCAAAGGGGGCGAGCAGTACTTC. Its protein is CSARGTKGGEQYF.

The V gene is TRBV25-1, the J gene TRBJ2-5; D uncertain. Per germline, CDR1 MGHDK and CDR2 SYGVNS. Between the trimmed V and J ends, which lost 6 bases and 5 bases, there was a span of 13 bases. This CDR3 spans 13 amino acids. The CDR3 DNA sequence: TGTGCCAGCAGAGTCAGGCAGGCCGAGACCCAGTACTTC. This sequence encodes CASRVRQAETQYF.

V gene TRBV6-6 combines with J gene TRBJ1-1, with a tentative D call TRBD1 (5 bases). The CDR3 has 14 amino acids. V was cut by 6 bases and J by 0 bases, with 11 bases left in between. Per the germline V gene, CDR1 is MNHNY and CDR2 is SVGAGI (reference sequence). The CDR3 sequence: CASRERGMNTEAFF. CDR3 nucleotides: TGTGCCAGCAGAGAGCGGGGGATGAACACTGAAGCTTTCTTT.

V usage is TRBV5-4 and J usage is TRBJ2-3; possibly TRBD2 for D (5 bases). The ends were cut back, 2 bases at V and 4 bases at J, with 14 bases in the middle. The length of the CDR3 is 15 residues. CDR1 and CDR2 (germline): SGHNT, YYREEE (reference sequence). The CDR3 DNA sequence: TGTGCCAGCAGCTTTCCTAGCCGGGTAGCAGATACGCAGTATTTT. Encoded protein: CASSFPSRVADTQYF.

The genes are TRBV6-1 and TRBJ2-3; perhaps TRBD1 as D (6 bases). The CDR3 runs 15 residues. CDR1 is MNHNS, CDR2 SASEGT, per germline. The V end lost 7 bases, the J end lost 5 bases, and 19 bases lay between the germline ends. This CDR3 reads CASIVVWGQEDTQYF. CDR3 nucleotides: TGTGCCAGCATCGTGGTCTGGGGGCAGGAAGATACGCAGTATTTT.

This chain joins TRBV9 and TRBJ2-4, with D tentatively TRBD2 (7 bases). Per the germline V gene, CDR1 is SGDLS and CDR2 is YYNGEE. The CDR3 consists of 15 residues. The ends were cut back, 6 bases at V and 8 bases at J, with 21 bases in the middle. In DNA, the CDR3 is TGTGCCAGCACCCAGACAGCGGGACATGAGGACATTCAGTACTTC. Its protein is CASTQTAGHEDIQYF.

V usage is TRBV7-9 and J usage is TRBJ1-2, with 7 bases aligning to TRBD1. After removal of 8 bases from V and 6 bases from J, the junction contained 6 bases not matched to a gene. Germline assignment: CDR1 SEHNR and CDR2 FQNEAQ (reference sequence). This CDR3 spans 12 amino acids. The CDR3 loop is CASGSGGNGYTF. CDR3 bases: TGTGCCAGCGGGTCAGGGGGGAATGGCTACACCTTC.

In its sample, this clonotype was seen once. This chain connects TRBV20-1 to TRBJ2-7; the match to TRBD2 covers 10 bases. The length of the CDR3 is 18 residues. The junction had 16 bases not matched to a gene; V was cut back by 5 bases and J by 0 bases. Germline V gene sequence: CDR1 DFQATT, CDR2 SNEGSKA (reference sequence). The CDR3 region has the DNA TGCAGTGCTGATGGGGGTGGACTAGCGGTAAGAAGCTCCTACGAGCAGTACTTC. Its protein product is CSADGGGLAVRSSYEQYF.

The chain uses TRBV27 and TRBJ2-5, with D perhaps being TRBD1 or TRBD2 (5 bases each). Looked up from germline, CDR1 is MNHEY and CDR2 is SMNVEV (reference sequence). The ends were cut back, 5 bases at V and 0 bases at J, with 13 bases in the middle. The CDR3 covers 15 residues. CDR3 residues: CASSRQGRYQETQYF. CDR3 DNA sequence: TGTGCCAGCAGTCGCCAGGGACGGTACCAAGAGACCCAGTACTTC.

This clonotype was picked up a small number of times. The chain employs TRBV12-3 or TRBV12-4 and TRBJ2-1; D gene uncertain. The J call may be faulty, since TRBJ2-7 better matches the DNA end. The CDR3 length is 14 residues. The CDR3: CASSSLGSYNEQYF. As DNA, the CDR3 is TGTGCCAGCAGTTCACTGGGGTCCTACAATGAGCAGTACTTC.

This clonotype has more than one count but fewer than ten. As DNA, the CDR3 is TGTGCCATCAGTGAAGCGGGGGGGAGAGGCAATCAGCCCCAGCATTTT. This translates into CAISEAGGRGNQPQHF. The chain combines TRBV10-3 with TRBJ1-5; perhaps TRBD1 as D (5 bases). The CDR3 is 16 amino acids. V was pared by 3 bases and J by 2 bases, with 14 bases between. Germline V CDR1 and CDR2: ENHRY, SYGVKD.

The chain links TRBV27 to TRBJ2-1, with unresolved D. CDR3 length: 16 residues. Trimming took 10 bases from V and 0 from J, leaving 19 bases between them. Germline V gene sequence: CDR1 MNHEY, CDR2 SMNVEV (reference sequence). The chain's CDR3 is CATQSRSGSSYNEQFF. The CDR3, as DNA: TGTGCCACCCAGTCACGGAGTGGTAGCTCCTACAATGAGCAGTTCTTC.